The rows below give T cell receptor beta chains drawn from one sample of a study of blood T cell repertoires in COVID-19. Assay: immunoSEQ multiplex PCR; the TCRdb copy retains only in-frame clones and omits some. The sample yields around 160,000 clones, 78% seen once. Sequencing was done on a sample of peripheral blood. The source is a woman older than 75 with acute or convalescent COVID-19. CDR3s include the opening cysteine and the closing phenylalanine or tryptophan. Each record gives: D gene, J gene, V gene, clone size, CDR3 DNA, CDR3 protein. A D gene is named only where the DNA matches it firmly. Rows give clone size only sometimes, using once, few, many, or a class for an expanded clone.

d_gene: TRBD1
j_gene: TRBJ1-4
v_gene: TRBV28
abundance: -
CDR3nt: TGTGCCAGCAGCCGTGGACAGGAGAATGAAAAACTGTTTTTT
CDR3aa: CASSRGQENEKLFF

d_gene: -
j_gene: TRBJ2-7
v_gene: TRBV28
abundance: -
CDR3nt: TGTGCCAGCAGTCCCGCGGTTTTGTACGAGCAGTACTTC
CDR3aa: CASSPAVLYEQYF

d_gene: TRBD1
j_gene: TRBJ2-5
v_gene: TRBV29-1
abundance: -
CDR3nt: TGCAGCGTTTCGGGACAGGGGGGGGAGACCCAGTACTTC
CDR3aa: CSVSGQGGETQYF

d_gene: TRBD1
j_gene: TRBJ2-5
v_gene: TRBV6-6
abundance: -
CDR3nt: TGTGCCAGCAGTTACTCTCATGACAGGGGGCATGAGACCCAGTACTTC
CDR3aa: CASSYSHDRGHETQYF

d_gene: -
j_gene: TRBJ1-1
v_gene: TRBV5-5
abundance: -
CDR3nt: TGTGCCAGCAGCTTTCAGGGGATGAACACTGAAGCTTTCTTT
CDR3aa: CASSFQGMNTEAFF

d_gene: TRBD2
j_gene: TRBJ2-2
v_gene: TRBV18
abundance: -
CDR3nt: TGTGCCAGCTCACCACGACTAGCGGGACCTCCTGTGGACACCGGGGAGCTGTTTTTT
CDR3aa: CASSPRLAGPPVDTGELFF

d_gene: -
j_gene: TRBJ1-1
v_gene: TRBV19
abundance: -
CDR3nt: TGTGCCAGTAGTCCCCGGCGCGGGGGCCGGACTGAAGCTTTCTTT
CDR3aa: CASSPRRGGRTEAFF

d_gene: -
j_gene: TRBJ1-1
v_gene: TRBV25-1
abundance: once
CDR3nt: TGTGCCAGCAGTCCGGGGAGCAACACTGAAGCTTTCTTT
CDR3aa: CASSPGSNTEAFF

d_gene: -
j_gene: TRBJ1-1
v_gene: TRBV12-3/TRBV12-4
abundance: -
CDR3nt: TGTGCCAGCAGTTTGAGGCAGACCGAAGCTTTCTTT
CDR3aa: CASSLRQTEAFF

d_gene: TRBD1
j_gene: TRBJ1-6
v_gene: TRBV19
abundance: -
CDR3nt: TGTGCCAGTAGTATAGTCGGACAGGGGAAGCTCTGGGGATCACCCCTCCACTTT
CDR3aa: CASSIVGQGKLWGSPLHF

d_gene: -
j_gene: TRBJ1-5
v_gene: TRBV2
abundance: few
CDR3nt: TGTGCCAGCACTGTACAGGGTAATAGCAATCAGCCCCAGCATTTT
CDR3aa: CASTVQGNSNQPQHF

d_gene: TRBD1
j_gene: TRBJ1-4
v_gene: TRBV19
abundance: few
CDR3nt: TGTGCCAGTACCGACAGGGGGGAGAATGAAAAACTGTTTTTT
CDR3aa: CASTDRGENEKLFF

d_gene: TRBD2
j_gene: TRBJ2-1
v_gene: TRBV29-1
abundance: -
CDR3nt: TGCAGCGCCCCTGCAGCGGGATCAGGGACTAATGAGCAGTTCTTC
CDR3aa: CSAPAAGSGTNEQFF

d_gene: -
j_gene: TRBJ2-1
v_gene: TRBV14
abundance: large
CDR3nt: TGTGCCTCCCGGGGGGCCGGCTACAATGAGCAGTTCTTC
CDR3aa: CASRGAGYNEQFF

d_gene: -
j_gene: TRBJ1-5
v_gene: TRBV11-2
abundance: few
CDR3nt: TGTGCCAGCAGCTTAGGACAGACTTCTAATCAGCCCCAGCATTTT
CDR3aa: CASSLGQTSNQPQHF

d_gene: -
j_gene: TRBJ2-1
v_gene: TRBV27
abundance: -
CDR3nt: TGTGCCAGCAGTTTGGGGGCCCTTTACAATGAGCAGTTCTTC
CDR3aa: CASSLGALYNEQFF

d_gene: -
j_gene: TRBJ1-2
v_gene: TRBV5-1
abundance: -
CDR3nt: TGCGCCAGCAGCCAGGACAGCGGCTATGGCTACACCTTC
CDR3aa: CASSQDSGYGYTF

d_gene: TRBD1
j_gene: TRBJ2-5
v_gene: TRBV10-2
abundance: -
CDR3nt: TGCGCCAGCAGTGAAAGACGGACAGGGAGGGAGACCCAGTACTTC
CDR3aa: CASSERRTGRETQYF

d_gene: TRBD1
j_gene: TRBJ1-5
v_gene: TRBV12-5
abundance: once
CDR3nt: TGTGCTAGCGGGACAGGGTTCAATCAGCCCCAGCATTTT
CDR3aa: CASGTGFNQPQHF

d_gene: -
j_gene: TRBJ1-1
v_gene: TRBV4-1
abundance: -
CDR3nt: TGCGCCAGCAGCCCAGGTCAGGGGACAAAGAACACTGAAGCTTTCTTT
CDR3aa: CASSPGQGTKNTEAFF

d_gene: TRBD1
j_gene: TRBJ1-6
v_gene: TRBV19
abundance: -
CDR3nt: TGTGCCAGTAGTCCTCAGGGGGGACAGGGGAATTCACCCCTCCACTTT
CDR3aa: CASSPQGGQGNSPLHF

d_gene: -
j_gene: TRBJ2-7
v_gene: TRBV5-5
abundance: -
CDR3nt: TGTGCCAGCAGCCCCGGGGGAGTATACGAGCAGTACTTC
CDR3aa: CASSPGGVYEQYF

d_gene: TRBD1
j_gene: TRBJ1-1
v_gene: TRBV6-1
abundance: -
CDR3nt: TGTGCCAGCAGTGAAAGGGGGGACAGGGATGAAGCTTTCTTT
CDR3aa: CASSERGDRDEAFF

d_gene: -
j_gene: TRBJ2-5
v_gene: TRBV12-3/TRBV12-4
abundance: -
CDR3nt: TGTGCCAGCAGTAGAGGGTACGAGACCCAGTACTTC
CDR3aa: CASSRGYETQYF

d_gene: -
j_gene: TRBJ2-2
v_gene: TRBV28
abundance: -
CDR3nt: TGTGCCAGCCACGAGAACGGGGAGCTGTTTTTT
CDR3aa: CASHENGELFF

d_gene: TRBD1
j_gene: TRBJ1-1
v_gene: TRBV7-9
abundance: -
CDR3nt: TGTGCCAGCAGCACGAGGGGGCGCACGGCTGAAGCTTTCTTT
CDR3aa: CASSTRGRTAEAFF

d_gene: TRBD1
j_gene: TRBJ1-5
v_gene: TRBV18
abundance: -
CDR3nt: TGTGCCAGCTCACCAAGGGGGACAGAGGGCCAGCCCCAGCATTTT
CDR3aa: CASSPRGTEGQPQHF

d_gene: -
j_gene: TRBJ2-7
v_gene: TRBV30
abundance: -
CDR3nt: TGTGCCTGGAGTACGGGCTCCTACGAGCAGTACTTC
CDR3aa: CAWSTGSYEQYF

d_gene: TRBD1
j_gene: TRBJ2-7
v_gene: TRBV28
abundance: -
CDR3nt: TGTGCCAGCAGACCCTCCGGGACAGGGGGCGTCTACGAGCAGTACTTC
CDR3aa: CASRPSGTGGVYEQYF

d_gene: TRBD1
j_gene: TRBJ1-6
v_gene: TRBV6-5
abundance: -
CDR3nt: TGTGCCAGCACCTCAACGGGCAGGGGGGCCTCACCCCTCCACTTT
CDR3aa: CASTSTGRGASPLHF

d_gene: TRBD1
j_gene: TRBJ1-5
v_gene: TRBV19
abundance: few
CDR3nt: TGTGCCAGTAGTGGCCGACAGGGGGCTTGGCAGCCCCAGCATTTT
CDR3aa: CASSGRQGAWQPQHF

d_gene: -
j_gene: TRBJ1-4
v_gene: TRBV29-1
abundance: -
CDR3nt: TGCAGCGCCCACCGGGTCGGTGAAAAACTGTTTTTT
CDR3aa: CSAHRVGEKLFF

d_gene: TRBD1
j_gene: TRBJ1-3
v_gene: TRBV18
abundance: -
CDR3nt: TGTGCCAGCTCACCACCGAGACAGGGGGGACCCTCTGGAAACACCATATATTTT
CDR3aa: CASSPPRQGGPSGNTIYF

d_gene: TRBD2
j_gene: TRBJ2-3
v_gene: TRBV10-1
abundance: -
CDR3nt: TGCGCCAGCAGTGAGGCCGCGGGGGGCATGGATACGCAGTATTTT
CDR3aa: CASSEAAGGMDTQYF

d_gene: -
j_gene: TRBJ1-2
v_gene: TRBV5-5
abundance: -
CDR3nt: TGTGCCAGCAGTGCGGCTAACTATGGCTACACCTTC
CDR3aa: CASSAANYGYTF

d_gene: -
j_gene: TRBJ1-1
v_gene: TRBV6-2/TRBV6-3
abundance: once
CDR3nt: TGTGCCAGCAGTTACTCCGGGGTTACAATGAACACTGAAGCTTTCTTT
CDR3aa: CASSYSGVTMNTEAFF

d_gene: -
j_gene: TRBJ1-6
v_gene: TRBV2
abundance: -
CDR3nt: TGTGCCAGCAGTGAATGGGGCAGCTATAATTCACCCCTCCACTTT
CDR3aa: CASSEWGSYNSPLHF

d_gene: TRBD1
j_gene: TRBJ2-3
v_gene: TRBV6-5
abundance: -
CDR3nt: TGTGCCAGCAGTTTGGGACAGTCTGCGGATACGCAGTATTTT
CDR3aa: CASSLGQSADTQYF

d_gene: TRBD2
j_gene: TRBJ2-1
v_gene: TRBV30
abundance: -
CDR3nt: TGTGCCTGGAGCCCAGGGACTAGCGGGAGGTATGAGCAGTTCTTC
CDR3aa: CAWSPGTSGRYEQFF

d_gene: -
j_gene: TRBJ1-6
v_gene: TRBV5-1
abundance: -
CDR3nt: TGCGCCAGCAGCTTGCAGGGTCCGAATTCACCCCTCCACTTT
CDR3aa: CASSLQGPNSPLHF

d_gene: -
j_gene: TRBJ1-3
v_gene: TRBV19
abundance: -
CDR3nt: TGTGCCAGTGGTGCCGCGGACTCTGGAAACACCATATATTTT
CDR3aa: CASGAADSGNTIYF

d_gene: TRBD2
j_gene: TRBJ2-7
v_gene: TRBV3-1/TRBV3-2
abundance: -
CDR3nt: TGTGCCAGCAGCCAAGGGGCAGGACTAGCGGGGCAGTACTTC
CDR3aa: CASSQGAGLAGQYF

d_gene: -
j_gene: TRBJ1-2
v_gene: TRBV5-6
abundance: -
CDR3nt: TGTGCCAGCAGCTTGGTGGGGGGCTATGGCTACACCTTC
CDR3aa: CASSLVGGYGYTF